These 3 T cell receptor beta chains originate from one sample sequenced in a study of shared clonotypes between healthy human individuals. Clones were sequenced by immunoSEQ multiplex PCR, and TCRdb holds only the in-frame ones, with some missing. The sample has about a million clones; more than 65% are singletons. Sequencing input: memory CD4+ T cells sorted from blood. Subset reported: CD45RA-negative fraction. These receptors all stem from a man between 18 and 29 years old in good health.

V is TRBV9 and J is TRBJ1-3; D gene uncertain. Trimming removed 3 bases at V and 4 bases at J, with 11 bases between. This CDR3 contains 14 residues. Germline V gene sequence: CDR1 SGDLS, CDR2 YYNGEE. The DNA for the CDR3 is TGTGCCAGCAGCGAAATATCCCACGGAAACACCATATATTTT. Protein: CASSEISHGNTIYF.

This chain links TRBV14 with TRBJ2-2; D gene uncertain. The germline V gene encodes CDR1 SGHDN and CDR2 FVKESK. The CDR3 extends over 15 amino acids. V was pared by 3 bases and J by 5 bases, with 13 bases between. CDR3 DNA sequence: TGTGCCAGCAGCCAGACTCAAAGCAAAACCGGGGAGCTGTTTTTT. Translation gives CASSQTQSKTGELFF. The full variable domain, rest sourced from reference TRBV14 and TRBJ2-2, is EAGVTQFPSHSVIEKGQTVTLRCDPISGHDNLYWYRRVMGKEIKFLLHFVKESKQDESGMPNNRFLAERTGGTYSTLKVQPAELEDSGVYFCASSQTQSKTGELFFGEGSRLTVL.

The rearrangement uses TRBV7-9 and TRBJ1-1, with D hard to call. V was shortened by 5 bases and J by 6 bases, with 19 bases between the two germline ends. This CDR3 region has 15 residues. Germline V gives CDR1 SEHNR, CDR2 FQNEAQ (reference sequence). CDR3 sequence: CASSTHPLGLSEAFF. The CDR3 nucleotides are TGTGCCAGCAGCACCCACCCTTTAGGGCTGTCTGAAGCTTTCTTT. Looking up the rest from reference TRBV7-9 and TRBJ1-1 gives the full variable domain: DTGVSQNPRHKITKRGQNVTFRCDPISEHNRLYWYRQTLGQGPEFLTYFQNEAQLEKSRLLSDRFSAERPKGSFSTLEIQRTEQGDSAMYLCASSTHPLGLSEAFFGQGTRLTVV.